This TCR beta chain came from a study of CD8 T cells in ankylosing spondylitis. CDR1 and CDR2 (germline): SGHRS, YFSETQ. The CDR3 totals 15 residues. V was pared by 5 bases and J by 0 bases, with 4 bases of the junction left unmatched. Findings and limits, study-wide: Blood from ankylosing spondylitis patients appeared to carry a characteristic roughly 8-variant TCR beta motif.

In this sample, this clonotype turned up a few times. Antigen specificity is unknown. For TCR beta, libraries came from quantitative 5'-RACE with molecular barcodes. TCRdb passed the 5' RACE reads through MiXCR, listing each CDR3 protein once. This sample has approximately 300,000 distinct CDR3 sequences; roughly 8% occur once, and the top ten carry more than 12%. The sequenced sample consisted of blood, either unsorted or a sorted T cell fraction (not recorded which). This clonotype originated in a male donor with ankylosing spondylitis. V and J are TRBV5-1 and TRBJ2-2; TRBD2 matches 7 bases. The CDR3 spells CASRGLAANTGELFF. As DNA, the CDR3 is TGCGCCAGCAGAGGCCTAGCGGCGAACACCGGGGAGCTGTTTTTT. The variable domain in full, completed from reference TRBV5-1 and TRBJ2-2, reads KAGVTQTPRYLIKTRGQQVTLSCSPISGHRSVSWYQQTPGQGLQFLFEYFSETQRNKGNFPGRFSGRQFSNSRSEMNVSTLELGDSALYLCASRGLAANTGELFFGEGSRLTVL.